A selection of T cell receptor beta chains follows, all from one sample in a study of siplizumab effects on memory and regulatory T cells. Sequencing used immunoSEQ multiplex PCR; TCRdb keeps in-frame clones, though not all of them. The sample lists roughly 82,000 clones, approximately 88% occurring once. The sequenced material came from Tregs sorted from blood. Receptor source: a human donor in good health. Each CDR3 is given with its conserved first and last residue. The D gene is left open where the match is weak. Some rows have no size entry. The others give once, few or many, or a class for an expanded clone.

TGTGCCAGCAGCCGACAGGGGGCTGGAAACACCATATATTTT CASSRQGAGNTIYF TRBD1 TRBJ1-3 - TRBV11-2
TGTGCCAGCAGTGAGGGGGCTGGGGCCAACGTCCTGACTTTC CASSEGAGANVLTF - TRBJ2-6 few TRBV6-4
TGTGCCAGCAGTTTAGGGGGGGCTAAAGGCTACACCTTC CASSLGGAKGYTF - TRBJ1-2 - TRBV28
TGTGTCAGACACCAAGAGGGGGGAGCCCCCTACGAGCAGTACTTC CVRHQEGGAPYEQYF - TRBJ2-7 few TRBV7-5
TGTGCCAGCAGCTTAACAGGTGGAAATAATTCACCCCTCCACTTT CASSLTGGNNSPLHF - TRBJ1-6 - TRBV7-3
TGTGCCAGCAGCTTGGATCTAGCGGGCACAGATACGCAGTATTTT CASSLDLAGTDTQYF TRBD2 TRBJ2-3 - TRBV5-4
TGTGCCAGCAGCGGGACTAGCCGCTTCACCGGGGAGCTGTTTTTT CASSGTSRFTGELFF TRBD2 TRBJ2-2 - TRBV11-2
TGTGCCAGCAGCGTAGAAATGAGGGGATCTAACTATGGCTACACCTTC CASSVEMRGSNYGYTF - TRBJ1-2 - TRBV9
TGCAGCGTCACCCCTAGCGGGGGCTACAATGAGCAGTTCTTC CSVTPSGGYNEQFF TRBD2 TRBJ2-1 - TRBV29-1
TGTGCCAGTAGTATATTATTGGGACAGGGGGGGAATTCACCCCTCCACTTT CASSILLGQGGNSPLHF TRBD1 TRBJ1-6 once TRBV19
TGTGCCATCAGTGAAGGGAGGGAGACAGGGGTTTCACCCCTCCACTTT CAISEGRETGVSPLHF TRBD1 TRBJ1-6 - TRBV10-3
TGTGCCACCAGCAGGTCCGGGACCCCCGGGGGTGAGCAGTTCTTC CATSRSGTPGGEQFF - TRBJ2-1 few TRBV15
TGCGCCAGCAGCGGTCCCCAAAAAGGTAGAAGGAGCCAAACTCCACAGCGTACGCAGTATTTT CASSGPQKGRRSQTPQRTQYF - TRBJ2-3 - TRBV5-1
TGTGCCAACGTCAGGGTGAATGAGGAAGAAAAACTGTTTTTT CANVRVNEEEKLFF - TRBJ1-4 - TRBV6-4
TGTGCCAGCAGCCTACAGCCTTTTAATGAAAAACTGTTTTTT CASSLQPFNEKLFF - TRBJ1-4 - TRBV7-6
TGTGCCAGTAGTATAGTGGGCAGGGCAGATACGCAGTATTTT CASSIVGRADTQYF - TRBJ2-3 - TRBV19
TGTGCCAGTAGTATCGGGAGCTTCCCCAATACGCAGTATTTT CASSIGSFPNTQYF - TRBJ2-3 - TRBV19
TGTGCCAGCTCACCAGGGGTGAAGGGATCAATTGGGACAGATACGCAGTATTTT CASSPGVKGSIGTDTQYF - TRBJ2-3 - TRBV18
TGCGCCAGCAGCTTGGATCGATACTCTGGAAACACCATATATTTT CASSLDRYSGNTIYF - TRBJ1-3 - TRBV5-1
TGCGCCAGCAGTCTGGGAGGCGTCGAAGCTTTCTTT CASSLGGVEAFF - TRBJ1-1 few TRBV5-1
TGTGCCAGCAGTCCCCTGACAGTTAATGAAGCTTTCTTT CASSPLTVNEAFF - TRBJ1-1 - TRBV27
TGTGCTAGTGCCTACTACAATGAGCAGTTCTTC CASAYYNEQFF - TRBJ2-1 few TRBV12-5
TGCGCCAGCAGCCAAGTTAGTCGGGGGGCAAGGGATACGCAGTATTTT CASSQVSRGARDTQYF - TRBJ2-3 - TRBV4-3